The 22 T cell receptor beta chains below come from one sample, sequenced in a study of blood T cell repertoires in COVID-19. TCRdb keeps only in-frame clones here, not all; method: immunoSEQ multiplex PCR. The repertoire holds around 300,000 clones, with about four fifths as singletons. Sequencing was performed on peripheral blood. These receptors were collected from a woman between 50 and 59 years old who had recovered from COVID-19.

The CDR3 nucleotides are TGTGCCAGCAGTTTCTCCCTAGGCGGGGAGCTGTTTTTT. Its protein is CASSFSLGGELFF. The chain employs TRBV27 and TRBJ2-2; D is unclear. The germline gives CDR1 MNHEY, CDR2 SMNVEV (reference sequence). The CDR3 spans 13 residues. V dropped 3 bases and J dropped 7 bases, with 9 bases sitting between them.

The rearrangement uses TRBV6-6 and TRBJ2-5; TRBD1 aligns across 7 bases. This CDR3 is 16 amino acids long. The germline V gene has CDR1 MNHNY and CDR2 SVGAGI (reference sequence). After removal of 0 bases from V and 3 bases from J, the junction contained 7 bases not matched to a gene. For the CDR3, the DNA is TGTGCCAGCAGTTACTCAAGGACAGGAACTAAAGAGACCCAGTACTTC. It codes for CASSYSRTGTKETQYF.

This clone was counted once. The chain is built from TRBV27 and TRBJ2-6; 7 bases are shared with TRBD2. The CDR3 loop spans 19 amino acids. V shed 3 bases, J shed 0 bases, and the junction held 11 bases outside the gene matches. Germline CDR1 MNHEY, CDR2 SMNVEV (reference sequence). The CDR3 region has the DNA TGTGCCAGCAGTTTCGTACCCGGGGAGGGAGACTCTGGGGCCAACGTCCTGACTTTC. Amino acid sequence: CASSFVPGEGDSGANVLTF.

The chain carries TRBV28 and TRBJ2-7; D may be TRBD1 (6 bases). This CDR3 contains 16 residues. V was pared by 5 bases and J by 4 bases, with 21 bases between. CDR1 and CDR2 from the germline V gene are MDHEN and SYDVKM. CDR3 region: CASSPSIQGRLYEQYF. DNA for the CDR3: TGTGCCAGCAGTCCTTCTATCCAGGGGCGCTTATACGAGCAGTACTTC. Drawing the rest from reference TRBV28 and TRBJ2-7, the complete variable domain is DVKVTQSSRYLVKRTGEKVFLECVQDMDHENMFWYRQDPGLGLRLIYFSYDVKMKEKGDIPEGYSVSREKKERFSLILESASTNQTSMYLCASSPSIQGRLYEQYFGPGTRLTVT.

This chain links TRBV5-1 with TRBJ1-4; D may be TRBD1 (5 bases). From germline, CDR1 is SGHRS and CDR2 YFSETQ. The CDR3 has 18 residues. The ends were cut back, 4 bases at V and 0 bases at J, with 19 bases in the middle. CDR3 DNA: TGCGCCAGCAGCCCCACCGCCGGGGGACGGGCAACTAATGAAAAACTGTTTTTT. Protein: CASSPTAGGRATNEKLFF.

The chain is built from TRBV28 and TRBJ2-4; D is unclear. The germline V and J ends were trimmed by 6 bases and 8 bases, with 14 bases remaining between them. This CDR3 is built from 13 residues. Looked up from germline, CDR1 is MDHEN and CDR2 is SYDVKM. This CDR3 is CASSNGGGHIQYF. DNA for the CDR3: TGTGCCAGCAGCAACGGTGGTGGTCACATTCAGTACTTC.

The rearrangement links TRBV9 to TRBJ1-4; D call uncertain. The CDR3 sequence is 15 residues long. Looked up from germline, CDR1 is SGDLS and CDR2 is YYNGEE. V gave up 5 bases and J gave up 1 base, with 12 bases separating them. In DNA form, the CDR3 reads TGTGCCAGCAGGGGAGGCCATGGAACTAATGAAAAACTGTTTTTT. It codes for CASRGGHGTNEKLFF.

The gene calls are TRBV30 and TRBJ1-5, with D possibly matching TRBD1 (5 bases). CDR3 length: 12 amino acids. Germline CDR1 reads GTSNPN; CDR2 reads SVGIG (reference sequence). Trimming stripped 4 bases from V and 4 bases from J, with 8 bases between. The CDR3 bases are TGTGCCTGGACGGGGGGGAATCAGCCCCAGCATTTT. Its protein product is CAWTGGNQPQHF.

This chain joins TRBV3-1 (or the pseudogene TRBV3-2) and TRBJ2-7; the match to TRBD2 covers 11 bases. The CDR3 runs to 14 residues. Germline CDR1 and CDR2: LGHDT and YNNKEL (reference sequence). Germline trimming cut 1 base from V and 13 bases from J; bases unmatched to any gene: 9. The CDR3 protein is CASSQVPRLAGTYF. Written as DNA, the CDR3 is TGTGCCAGCAGCCAAGTCCCAAGACTAGCGGGAACCTACTTC.

The V call is TRBV27, the J call TRBJ1-5; D gene uncertain. CDR3 size: 13 residues. Germline-derived CDR1 and CDR2 are MNHEY and SMNVEV (reference sequence). Trimming took 8 bases from V and 6 from J, leaving 14 bases between them. CDR3 region: CASAGFEGQPQHF. DNA for the CDR3: TGTGCCAGCGCTGGGTTTGAGGGTCAGCCCCAGCATTTT.

This CDR3 reads CASSKGQGGEQYF. In DNA form, the CDR3 reads TGTGCCAGCAGCAAAGGACAGGGGGGCGAGCAGTACTTC. The chain uses TRBV5-6 and TRBJ2-7, with 10 bases lining up with TRBD1. This CDR3 region has 13 residues. Germline V gene sequence: CDR1 SGHDT, CDR2 YYEEEE. The V and J ends lost 4 bases and 6 bases, in that order; junction bases with no gene match: 4.

The chain recombines TRBV27 with TRBJ2-1, with D possibly matching TRBD1 (5 bases). V was pared by 2 bases and J by 2 bases, with 7 bases between. CDR1 is MNHEY, CDR2 SMNVEV, per germline (reference sequence). The CDR3 has 14 amino acids. Here the CDR3 reads CASSLGATYNEQFF. DNA of the CDR3: TGTGCCAGCAGTTTAGGGGCGACCTACAATGAGCAGTTCTTC.

V usage is TRBV7-2 and J usage is TRBJ1-2; D unresolved. V was trimmed by 5 bases and J by 2 bases, leaving 9 bases between them. CDR3 length: 13 residues. CDR1 and CDR2 from the germline V gene are SGHTA and FQGNSA. The CDR3: CASSVTQNYGYTF. The CDR3 nucleotides are TGTGCCAGCAGCGTTACACAAAACTATGGCTACACCTTC.

J is TRBJ1-4 and V is TRBV9; D perhaps matches TRBD1 (5 bases). The V end was cut by 4 bases, the J end by 9 bases, with 10 bases between. Germline V gene data show CDR1 as SGDLS and CDR2 as YYNGEE. The CDR3 has 12 residues. The CDR3 DNA reads TGTGCCAGCAGCATTACAGGCCAAAAACTGTTTTTT. It is translated as CASSITGQKLFF.

The CDR3 here is CRTGPYNEQFF. For the CDR3, the DNA is TGCAGGACAGGCCCCTACAATGAGCAGTTCTTC. V is TRBV20-1 and J is TRBJ2-1; weak D call: TRBD1 (6 bases). The germline CDR1 and CDR2 sequences are DFQATT and SNEGSKA (reference sequence). This CDR3 comprises 11 residues.

The chain carries TRBV7-9 and TRBJ1-4; 7 nucleotides agree with TRBD1. CDR1 and CDR2 from the germline V gene are SEHNR and FQNEAQ (reference sequence). J gave up 8 bases and V 0 bases, and 6 bases lay outside the gene matches. This CDR3 comprises 15 residues. This CDR3 reads CASSLADRVREKLFF. CDR3 DNA: TGTGCCAGCAGCTTAGCCGACAGGGTTCGGGAAAAACTGTTTTTT. Based on the CDR3 plus reference TRBV7-9 and TRBJ1-4, the full variable domain is DTGVSQNPRHKITKRGQNVTFRCDPISEHNRLYWYRQTLGQGPEFLTYFQNEAQLEKSRLLSDRFSAERPKGSFSTLEIQRTEQGDSAMYLCASSLADRVREKLFFGSGTQLSVL.

The chain uses TRBV10-3 and TRBJ2-3; 9 bases map to TRBD1. Per germline, CDR1 ENHRY and CDR2 SYGVKD. With V trimmed by 0 bases and J by 6 bases, 4 bases remained unmatched. The CDR3 contains 15 residues. CDR3 in amino acids: CAISESGTGPDTQYF. CDR3 coding DNA: TGTGCCATCAGTGAGTCTGGGACAGGGCCCGATACGCAGTATTTT.

CDR3 sequence (DNA): TGTGCCAGCAGCTTACAGGCGGGGGAGGGTGAGACCCAGTACTTC. It specifies CASSLQAGEGETQYF. The chain uses TRBV7-2 and TRBJ2-5, with TRBD2 matching 7 bases. The V segment lost 2 bases and the J segment 5 bases; nucleotides outside the gene matches: 8. Germline lookup yields CDR1 SGHTA and CDR2 FQGNSA. This CDR3 is built from 15 residues.

This clone was observed a single time. This chain uses TRBV19 with TRBJ1-1, with D uncertain. The CDR3 sequence is 14 residues long. Trimming stripped 7 bases from V and 10 bases from J, with 22 bases between. CDR1 is LNHDA and CDR2 is SQIVND in the germline V gene (reference sequence). CDR3 in amino acids: CASTILEGGRSAFF. The CDR3 DNA sequence: TGTGCCAGTACCATCCTAGAGGGAGGAAGGTCAGCTTTCTTT.

The CDR3 spells CATSDVIGDSRGQETQYF. The CDR3 bases are TGTGCCACCAGTGATGTAATTGGAGATTCGAGAGGCCAAGAGACCCAGTACTTC. This rearrangement joins TRBV24-1 to TRBJ2-5; D unresolved. Germline CDR1 KGHDR, CDR2 SFDVKD. CDR3 length: 18 residues. The V end lost 3 bases, the J end lost 1 base, and 20 bases lay between the germline ends.

The genes are TRBV27 and TRBJ2-3; TRBD2 agrees at 10 bases. V lost 7 bases and J lost 1; bases outside the gene matches: 8. Germline V gene lookup returns CDR1 MNHEY and CDR2 SMNVEV (reference sequence). The CDR3 has 16 amino acids. DNA of the CDR3: TGTGCCAGCACCGCTGGACTAGCGGCGGGCACAGATACGCAGTATTTT. Translation gives CASTAGLAAGTDTQYF.

The chain links TRBV3-1 (or the pseudogene TRBV3-2) to TRBJ1-1, with a weak D call TRBD1 (6 bases). The CDR3 has 13 amino acids. CDR1 is LGHDT, CDR2 YNNKEL, per germline (reference sequence). Trimming took off 1 base at V and 6 bases at J, with 9 bases between the two ends. The CDR3: CASSQVGAAEAFF. The CDR3 bases are TGTGCCAGCAGCCAAGTGGGGGCGGCTGAAGCTTTCTTT.